The present T cell receptor (beta chain) was sequenced within a study of CD8 T cells in Susac syndrome. An amount of RNA that ranged from roughly 0.5 to 1 ug was reverse transcribed with random hexamers. Amplification of TCR beta CDR3 used immunoSEQ multiplex PCR across 54 Vbeta and 13 Jbeta. MiXCR was run by TCRdb on the immunoSEQ multiplex PCR reads, yielding one entry per CDR3 protein. The sample has under 200,000 distinct CDR3 sequences, 85% to 95% seen once. The CDR3 spans 15 residues. V lost 0 bases to trimming and J lost 2 bases, with 9 bases between them. CDR1 and CDR2 from the germline V gene are SGHRS and YFSETQ.

The rearrangement links TRBV5-1 to TRBJ2-1, with a weak D call TRBD2 (5 bases). Sequenced input: CD8+ T cells from PBMCs. The source of this sequence is a human donor with multiple sclerosis. The CDR3 nucleotides read TGCGCCAGCAGCTTGGTCCCCGGGACCTACAATGAGCAGTTCTTC. This gives the protein CASSLVPGTYNEQFF.